The rows below give T cell receptor beta chains drawn from one sample of a study of PD-1 blockade in classical Hodgkin lymphoma. The assay was immunoSEQ multiplex PCR, and TCRdb's table has in-frame clones only and misses some. Of over 80,000 clones in the sample, approximately 92% are singletons; the top ten hold 2.8%. Sequenced here: peripheral blood mononuclear cells (PBMCs), sampled at baseline. The source is a human donor with classical Hodgkin lymphoma. Each CDR3 is given with its conserved first and last residue. A D gene is named only where the DNA matches it firmly. Clone size, where shown, is once, few, many, or a class for clones that have expanded.

>-|12|TRBJ1-4|TRBV19|-
TGTGCCAGTAGTATACCGGGTGAAAAACTGTTTTTT
CASSIPGEKLFF
>-|15|TRBJ2-3|TRBV4-1|-
TGCGCCAGCAGCCAAGGACTAGGGGGTGGAGATACGCAGTATTTT
CASSQGLGGGDTQYF
>-|13|TRBJ1-2|TRBV9|-
TGTGCCAGCAGCGTAGGCCAGTCCTATGGCTACACCTTC
CASSVGQSYGYTF
>-|15|TRBJ1-5|TRBV19|-
TGTGCCAGTAGTATACCCCAACGCAGCAATCAGCCCCAGCATTTT
CASSIPQRSNQPQHF
>-|15|TRBJ2-2|TRBV27|-
TGTGCCAGCACTCCGAATGCGGGCCCCACCGGGGAGCTGTTTTTT
CASTPNAGPTGELFF
>-|17|TRBJ2-7|TRBV27|TRBD2
TGTGCCAGCAGTACCCGGGGTAGCGGGAGGGCAGTTTACGAGCAGTACTTC
CASSTRGSGRAVYEQYF
>-|18|TRBJ2-3|TRBV25-1|TRBD2
TGTGCCAGCAGTAAAGGACTAGCGGGAGGGTCGTACACAGATACGCAGTATTTT
CASSKGLAGGSYTDTQYF
>-|14|TRBJ2-4|TRBV28|-
TGTGCCAGCACTAGCGTCTCAGCCAAAAACATTCAGTACTTC
CASTSVSAKNIQYF
>-|21|TRBJ2-3|TRBV28|TRBD1
TGTGCCAGCAGTTTAGAATCTATCCCTTTGACAAGGGGGCGAGGCACAGATACGCAGTATTTT
CASSLESIPLTRGRGTDTQYF
>once|12|TRBJ2-7|TRBV4-2|-
TGTGCCAGCAGCCAAGACAGCCTCGAGCAGTACTTC
CASSQDSLEQYF
>-|15|TRBJ1-2|TRBV27|TRBD1
TGTGCCAGCAGTTCCGGACAGGGCCCCAAGTATGGCTACACCTTC
CASSSGQGPKYGYTF
>-|16|TRBJ1-1|TRBV11-2|-
TGTGCCAGCAGCTTAGCGGGGGCGGCGGCGAACACTGAAGCTTTCTTT
CASSLAGAAANTEAFF
>-|12|TRBJ1-4|TRBV10-3|-
TGTGCCATCAGCAAAGGGGCTGAAAAACTGTTTTTT
CAISKGAEKLFF
>-|15|TRBJ2-1|TRBV5-6|TRBD1
TGTGCCAGCACCATCCCGGGACAGGGGGGTGCTGAGCAGTTCTTC
CASTIPGQGGAEQFF
>-|14|TRBJ1-3|TRBV30|-
TGTGCCTGGTCAACAGGGTACTCTGGAAACACCATATATTTT
CAWSTGYSGNTIYF
>once|16|TRBJ2-3|TRBV7-2|-
TGTGCCAGCAGCCCCAGGGGAGGGGGGTCCACAGATACGCAGTATTTT
CASSPRGGGSTDTQYF
>-|11|TRBJ2-7|TRBV6-5|-
TGTGCCAGCAGCTTTGGGAACGAGCAGTACTTC
CASSFGNEQYF
>-|15|TRBJ2-7|TRBV6-5|TRBD2
TGTGCCACCTCCGCCCCGCTAGCGGGCCCCTACGAGCAGTACTTC
CATSAPLAGPYEQYF
>-|18|TRBJ2-3|TRBV28|TRBD2
TGTGCCAGCAGTTTATTAACCGGGGCCGCTAGCGGTACAGATACGCAGTATTTT
CASSLLTGAASGTDTQYF
>-|15|TRBJ2-1|TRBV19|TRBD2
TGTGCCAGTAGTATGGCACTAGCGGCATACAATGAGCAGTTCTTC
CASSMALAAYNEQFF
>-|11|TRBJ1-5|TRBV6-5|-
TGTGCCAGCAGTTCGAATCAGCCCCAGCATTTT
CASSSNQPQHF
>-|20|TRBJ1-2|TRBV7-6|-
TGTGCCAGCAGCTCAGGAATAGAGACAGGATACCCATCGCGGGACTATGGCTACACCTTC
CASSSGIETGYPSRDYGYTF
>-|13|TRBJ1-4|TRBV4-1|-
TGCGCCAGCAGCCAAGATCCGGGAGAAAAACTGTTTTTT
CASSQDPGEKLFF
>-|14|TRBJ2-7|TRBV28|-
TGTGCCAGCAGTTTACAGGGACGAACCTACGAGCAGTACTTC
CASSLQGRTYEQYF
>-|16|TRBJ2-7|TRBV6-5|-
TGTGCCAGCAGTTACTCGACTATGGGGACCTCCTACGAGCAGTACTTC
CASSYSTMGTSYEQYF
>-|17|TRBJ2-2|TRBV2|TRBD1
TGTGCCAGCAGTGATAGAAGGACAGGGGGTAACACCGGGGAGCTGTTTTTT
CASSDRRTGGNTGELFF
>-|14|TRBJ2-1|TRBV6-5|-
TGTGCCAGCAGTTCTCTAGGGGCCTACAATGAGCAGTTCTTC
CASSSLGAYNEQFF
>-|16|TRBJ2-2|TRBV5-1|TRBD1
TGCGCCAGCAGCCTGGGACAGGGTGCCCTCCCCGGGGAGCTGTTTTTT
CASSLGQGALPGELFF
>-|12|TRBJ2-7|TRBV10-2|-
TGCGCCAGCACAGGACTGAACTACGAGCAGTACTTC
CASTGLNYEQYF
>-|15|TRBJ2-1|TRBV5-1|TRBD2
TGCGCCAGCAGCTTGGGACTAGCGGGAGCGGATGAGCAGTTCTTC
CASSLGLAGADEQFF
>-|14|TRBJ1-5|TRBV5-5|TRBD1
TGTGCCAGCAGCTCAGGACAGGGGGGTCGTCCCCAGCATTTT
CASSSGQGGRPQHF
>-|12|TRBJ2-2|TRBV30|-
TGTGCCTGGAGCGTCCATGTCGGGGAGCTGTTTTTT
CAWSVHVGELFF
>-|11|TRBJ2-7|TRBV28|-
TGTGCCAGCAGTTTCAATTCAGGGCAGTACTTC
CASSFNSGQYF
>-|15|TRBJ2-7|TRBV19|-
TGTGCCAGTAGTATCATCCTCAGGGGCGCTTACGAGCAGTACTTC
CASSIILRGAYEQYF
>once|16|TRBJ1-5|TRBV4-1|-
TGCGCCAGCAGCCAAGTTTGGCCAGGGAGCAATCAGCCCCAGCATTTT
CASSQVWPGSNQPQHF
>-|17|TRBJ2-5|TRBV28|TRBD2
TGTGCCAGCAGTTTAAAACTAGCGGGACGTGGTCTAGAGACCCAGTACTTC
CASSLKLAGRGLETQYF
>-|15|TRBJ1-1|TRBV18|-
TGTGCCAGCTCCCCCCTTAGAGGGGCGAACACTGAAGCTTTCTTT
CASSPLRGANTEAFF
>-|14|TRBJ1-1|TRBV5-5|-
TGTGCCAGCAGCCCGGGTGTGGGGGACACTGAAGCTTTCTTT
CASSPGVGDTEAFF
>-|18|TRBJ2-1|TRBV27|TRBD2
TGTGCCAGCAGTTTAGGTGGACTAGCGGGTGTGCCCTACAATGAGCAGTTCTTC
CASSLGGLAGVPYNEQFF
>once|15|TRBJ2-1|TRBV28|-
TGTGCCAGCAGTTACCCTGGGGAGGCGTACAATGAGCAGTTCTTC
CASSYPGEAYNEQFF
>-|18|TRBJ1-4|TRBV28|TRBD1
TGTGCCAGCAGTTTCGGCAGGGGGCGCCCGGGGCTTAATGAAAAACTGTTTTTT
CASSFGRGRPGLNEKLFF
>-|11|TRBJ1-2|TRBV6-4|TRBD1
TGTGCCAGTGACAGGGGTGATGGCTACACCTTC
CASDRGDGYTF
>once|19|TRBJ1-1|TRBV6-1|TRBD1
TGTGCCAGCAGTGAACCTACACTTATACAGGGGGAGATGAACACTGAAGCTTTCTTT
CASSEPTLIQGEMNTEAFF
>-|16|TRBJ1-1|TRBV30|TRBD1
TGTGCCTGGAGCGACGGACAGGGGTTGATGAACACTGAAGCTTTCTTT
CAWSDGQGLMNTEAFF
>-|14|TRBJ2-7|TRBV5-4|-
TGTGCCAGCAGCCCACCAGGGCCCTCCTACGAGCAGTACTTC
CASSPPGPSYEQYF
>-|12|TRBJ2-7|TRBV29-1|TRBD1
TGCAGCGTCGCCGGGACAGCCTACGAGCAGTACTTC
CSVAGTAYEQYF
>-|15|TRBJ2-1|TRBV15|-
TGTGCCACCAGCAGAGAACCGAGCTCCTACAATGAGCAGTTCTTC
CATSREPSSYNEQFF
>-|14|TRBJ2-3|TRBV27|-
TGTGCCAGCAGTTTGGGCCGGGGCACAGATACGCAGTATTTT
CASSLGRGTDTQYF
>-|17|TRBJ2-1|TRBV5-6|TRBD2
TGTGCCAGCAGCTTAAGGACTAGCGGGAACTCCTACAATGAGCAGTTCTTC
CASSLRTSGNSYNEQFF
>-|12|TRBJ2-2|TRBV14|-
TGTGCCAGCAGCCGAGCCACCGGGGAGCTGTTTTTT
CASSRATGELFF